A few counts support the clone carrying this T cell receptor beta chain. The data were obtained in a study of T cells of healthy individuals. From the 5' RACE reads, TCRdb called clonotypes with MiXCR, one entry per CDR3 protein. The table shows 90,000 to 100,000 distinct CDR3 sequences, with roughly a sixth occurring only once. The V and J ends lost 7 bases and 5 bases, in that order; junction bases with no gene match: 14. Germline CDR1 and CDR2: SGHTA and FQGNSA. This CDR3 is 15 amino acids long. The clonotype comes from a human donor in good health. The chain has TRBV7-2 and TRBJ2-7; 7 bases are shared with TRBD1. In nucleotides, the CDR3 is TGTGCCAGCACCTCACCGGGACAGCTATTAAACGAGCAGTACTTC. It encodes CASTSPGQLLNEQYF.